This is a list of T cell receptor beta chains from one sample in a study of tumor and adjacent non-tumor tissue in lung cancer. One entry per CDR3 protein, called by TCRdb with MiXCR from the multiplex PCR reads. In the table there are 200,000 to 250,000 distinct CDR3 sequences, about 71% of which are singletons. Sequencing input: lung tumor tissue. These TCRs come from a man aged 55 to 70 with non-small cell lung cancer. CDR3s include the opening cysteine and the closing phenylalanine or tryptophan. Fields, in order: J gene, V gene, D gene, CDR3 protein. The D gene is left open where the match is weak.

J: TRBJ2-7; V: TRBV5-5; D: -; CDR3: CASSPRAGIWEQYF
J: TRBJ1-2; V: TRBV20-1; D: -; CDR3: CSAPSHRDSGYTF
J: TRBJ2-5; V: TRBV5-1; D: -; CDR3: CASSYGLNHQETQYF
J: TRBJ2-5; V: TRBV5-4; D: TRBD1; CDR3: CVSSVLGGMREIQYF
J: TRBJ2-1; V: TRBV11-3; D: -; CDR3: CASNLGGERNNEQFF
J: TRBJ2-7; V: TRBV5-6; D: TRBD1; CDR3: CASSLPTGTGKEYGQYF
J: TRBJ2-5; V: TRBV20-1; D: -; CDR3: CSAWKDSVGTQYF
J: TRBJ2-3; V: TRBV7-3; D: -; CDR3: CASSLSPGRDTQYF
J: TRBJ2-7; V: TRBV5-1; D: -; CDR3: CASRGRAPKEQYF
J: TRBJ1-2; V: TRBV28; D: -; CDR3: CASSSSRNENTF
J: TRBJ2-1; V: TRBV12-3/TRBV12-4; D: TRBD2; CDR3: CANSWTSGGRNEQFF
J: TRBJ1-1; V: TRBV29-1; D: -; CDR3: CSVGTEAFF
J: TRBJ2-7; V: TRBV29-1; D: -; CDR3: CSVEAQSYEQYF
J: TRBJ2-5; V: TRBV6-2/TRBV6-3; D: TRBD2; CDR3: CACSYNIVSREIQETQYF